The 20 T cell receptor beta chains below all came from one sample that was sequenced in a study of T cell responses to AZD1222 COVID-19 vaccine. The protocol was immunoSEQ multiplex PCR, while the TCRdb copy is restricted to in-frame clones and leaves out a portion. The sample has about 140,000 clones; about 92% are singletons. The sample was peripheral blood, taken on day 0 of MenACWY control vaccination. All receptors come from an adult in good health.

This clone showed up just once. This chain uses TRBV9 with TRBJ2-2, with a possible D match to TRBD1 (6 bases). In germline, CDR1 is SGDLS, CDR2 YYNGEE. The V and J ends lost 0 bases and 6 bases respectively, with 12 bases between them. This CDR3 comprises 15 residues. CDR3 amino acids: CASSVAQGWSGELFF. CDR3 in DNA: TGTGCCAGCAGCGTAGCACAGGGTTGGTCCGGGGAGCTGTTTTTT.

The rearrangement links TRBV7-3 to TRBJ1-6; possibly TRBD1 for D (5 bases). The germline V gene encodes CDR1 SGHTA and CDR2 FQGTGA. The V gene lost 2 bases and the J gene lost 8 bases, with 7 bases spanning the gap. This CDR3 region has 13 residues. The CDR3 sequence is CASSLGTHSPLHF. CDR3 sequence (DNA): TGTGCCAGCAGCTTAGGGACTCATTCACCCCTCCACTTT.

The chain uses TRBV4-1 and TRBJ1-2; D may be TRBD1 (5 bases). V was cut by 5 bases and J by 5 bases, with 15 bases left in between. The CDR3 loop spans 14 amino acids. Germline V gene sequence: CDR1 MGHRA, CDR2 YSYEKL. CDR3 amino acids: CASSNRGREYGYTF. In nucleotides, the CDR3 is TGCGCCAGCAGCAACCGGGGACGGGAATATGGCTACACCTTC.

The gene calls are TRBV7-9 and TRBJ1-1; TRBD1 matches at 7 bases. The trim removed 3 bases at V and 1 base at J, leaving 5 bases unmatched. Germline lookup yields CDR1 SEHNR and CDR2 FQNEAQ (reference sequence). This CDR3 is 15 amino acids long. The CDR3 bases are TGTGCCAGCAGCTTCCCCGGGACAGCGAACACTGAAGCTTTCTTT. Its translation is CASSFPGTANTEAFF.

The V and J genes are TRBV27 and TRBJ2-7; 9 bases agree with TRBD1. Germline CDR1 is MNHEY and CDR2 is SMNVEV (reference sequence). CDR3 length: 16 amino acids. With V trimmed by 5 bases and J by 2 bases, 10 bases remained unmatched. CDR3 bases: TGTGCCAGCAGTCCGCACCCCGGGACAGGGACCTACGAGCAGTACTTC. This translates into CASSPHPGTGTYEQYF.

The chain carries TRBV7-8 and TRBJ1-5; TRBD1 agrees at 7 bases. V lost 1 base to trimming and J lost 5 bases; unmatched junction nucleotides: 2. CDR1 is SGHVS and CDR2 is FQNEAQ in the germline V gene. The CDR3 spans 14 residues. The chain's CDR3 is CASSLGQGHQPQHF. CDR3 bases: TGTGCCAGCAGCTTAGGACAGGGCCATCAGCCCCAGCATTTT. The entire variable domain, with the rest obtained from reference TRBV7-8 and TRBJ1-5, is as follows: GAGVSQSPRYKVAKRGQDVALRCDPISGHVSLFWYQQALGQGPEFLTYFQNEAQLDKSGLPSDRFFAERPEGSVSTLKIQRTQQEDSAVYLCASSLGQGHQPQHFGDGTRLSIL.

The chain uses TRBV14 and TRBJ2-7, with 8 nucleotides matching TRBD1. The germline gives CDR1 SGHDN, CDR2 FVKESK. CDR3 length equals 15 residues. Trimming at V came to 5 bases and at J to 4 bases, leaving 10 bases not matched to a gene. The CDR3 nucleotides read TGTGCCAGCAGCTACGGACAGGGAATCAAGTACGAGCAGTACTTC. Translation: CASSYGQGIKYEQYF.

This chain uses TRBV7-3 with TRBJ1-1, with a weak D call TRBD1 (5 bases). CDR3 length equals 13 residues. V was trimmed by 5 bases and J by 1 base, leaving 8 bases between them. Germline CDR1 and CDR2: SGHTA and FQGTGA. The CDR3 nucleotides read TGTGCCAGCAGCCAGACAGCGAACACTGAAGCTTTCTTT. Amino acid sequence: CASSQTANTEAFF. The full variable domain, with the rest looked up from reference TRBV7-3 and TRBJ1-1, is GAGVSQTPSNKVTEKGKYVELRCDPISGHTALYWYRQSLGQGPEFLIYFQGTGAADDSGLPNDRFFAVRPEGSVSTLKIQRTERGDSAVYLCASSQTANTEAFFGQGTRLTVV.

The rearrangement uses TRBV11-2 and TRBJ2-7; D is ambiguous. V lost 4 bases, J lost 4 bases, and 14 bases lay in between. CDR3 length: 14 amino acids. Germline V CDR1 and CDR2: SGHAT, FQNNGV. This chain's CDR3 is CASSSTVYVYEQYF. The CDR3 DNA follows: TGTGCCAGCAGCTCTACAGTTTATGTTTACGAGCAGTACTTC.

The chain employs TRBV7-6 and TRBJ1-1; D unresolved. Trimming pared 1 base from V and 4 bases from J, leaving 10 bases between. CDR1 SGHVS and CDR2 FNYEAQ come from the germline V gene. The length of the CDR3 is 14 residues. The CDR3 region has the DNA TGTGCCAGCAGCTTAGACGGTCGGGGCACTGAAGCTTTCTTT. Amino acids: CASSLDGRGTEAFF.

This chain links TRBV6-4 with TRBJ2-1; 9 bases align to TRBD1. CDR1 and CDR2 from the germline V gene are MRHNA and SNTAGT. The CDR3 consists of 15 residues. V lost 0 bases, J lost 6 bases, and 3 bases stayed unmatched. The DNA for the CDR3 is TGTGCCAGCAGTGACTCGGGACAGGGTGGCAATGAGCAGTTCTTC. Translating gives CASSDSGQGGNEQFF.

The rearrangement links TRBV27 to TRBJ2-1, with 15 bases aligning to TRBD2. Germline V CDR1 and CDR2: MNHEY, SMNVEV (reference sequence). The V gene end was trimmed by 5 bases and the J gene end by 8 bases; junction bases not matched to a gene: 4. The CDR3 contains 15 residues. The CDR3 loop is CASSPGLAGGHEQFF. As DNA, the CDR3 is TGTGCCAGCAGTCCGGGACTAGCGGGAGGCCATGAGCAGTTCTTC.

The gene calls are TRBV5-8 and TRBJ2-1; possible D gene TRBD2, 6 bases. Germline lookup yields CDR1 SGHTS and CDR2 YDEGEE. The V gene lost 4 bases and the J gene lost 4 bases, with 12 bases spanning the gap. CDR3 length: 14 residues. The CDR3 protein is CASSHTAGYNEQFF. In DNA form, the CDR3 reads TGTGCCAGCAGCCATACGGCGGGGTACAATGAGCAGTTCTTC.

The genes are TRBV28 and TRBJ1-1; D possibly corresponds to TRBD1 (6 bases). CDR3 length: 17 amino acids. Germline CDR1 MDHEN, CDR2 SYDVKM. The germline V and J ends were trimmed by 5 bases and 11 bases, with 30 bases remaining between them. CDR3 nucleotide sequence: TGTGCCAGCAGTCCCTACCGTAACAGGGATGGACGCATTCGGGCTTTCTTT. Translating gives CASSPYRNRDGRIRAFF.

This chain joins TRBV4-1 and TRBJ1-2; D unresolved. V lost 3 bases, J lost 7 bases, and 12 bases lay in between. This CDR3 is 13 amino acids long. The germline gives CDR1 MGHRA, CDR2 YSYEKL. The CDR3 is CASSQIRRSGYTF. The CDR3 DNA sequence: TGCGCCAGCAGCCAGATTAGGAGATCTGGCTACACCTTC.

The rearrangement joins TRBV3-1 (or the pseudogene TRBV3-2) to TRBJ1-4; D unresolved. The germline CDR1 and CDR2 sequences are LGHDT and YNNKEL (reference sequence). With 0 bases removed from V and 8 bases from J, the gap between germline ends came to 13 bases. CDR3 length equals 15 residues. The CDR3 protein is CASSQEGVPWEKLFF. CDR3 nucleotides: TGTGCCAGCAGCCAAGAGGGTGTGCCGTGGGAAAAACTGTTTTTT.

The chain carries TRBV6-5 and TRBJ1-5, with unresolved D. The V and J ends lost 8 bases and 0 bases respectively, with 11 bases between them. CDR3 length: 14 residues. Germline loops: CDR1 MNHEY, CDR2 SVGAGI. CDR3 coding DNA: TGTGCCAGCGCAGGCAGAGGTAGCAATCAGCCCCAGCATTTT. It yields the protein CASAGRGSNQPQHF.

V gene TRBV19 combines with J gene TRBJ2-2; D call uncertain. The CDR3 covers 14 residues. Trimming removed 7 bases at V and 5 bases at J, with 14 bases between. The germline gives CDR1 LNHDA, CDR2 SQIVND (reference sequence). The CDR3 DNA sequence: TGTGCCAGTACTCCGGCCCTCAGGACCGGGGAGCTGTTTTTT. Amino acids: CASTPALRTGELFF.

The chain couples TRBV4-3 to TRBJ1-2; a possible D gene is TRBD1 (5 bases). The germline CDR1 and CDR2 sequences are LGHNA and YSLEER. Trimming cost V 2 bases and J 8 bases, with 15 bases left between them. The CDR3 spans 14 residues. CDR3 in amino acids: CASSQTDQGLGYTF. The DNA of the CDR3 is TGCGCCAGCAGCCAAACCGATCAGGGACTCGGCTACACCTTC.

The V gene is TRBV5-5, the J gene TRBJ1-1; no firm D call. This CDR3 region has 14 residues. Per germline, CDR1 SGHKS and CDR2 YYEKEE (reference sequence). V was cut by 3 bases and J by 0 bases, with 9 bases left in between. The CDR3 spells CASSSSLMNTEAFF. The CDR3 DNA reads as TGTGCCAGCAGCTCCTCCTTAATGAACACTGAAGCTTTCTTT.